This is a list of T cell receptor beta chains from one sample in a study of blood T cells in healthy people across ages. TCRdb analysed the 5' RACE reads with MiXCR anew, one entry per CDR3 protein. The sample holds around 1,500,000 distinct CDR3 sequences, 25% to 30% seen once. The sample was blood. The source is a woman in her 30s in good health. Both conserved end residues are part of each CDR3. A D gene is named only where the DNA matches it firmly. Clone size appears in some rows only: once, few, many, or a class for an expanded clone.

j_call cdr3_length clone_size d_call v_call cdr3_nt cdr3_aa
TRBJ1-5 13 . . TRBV20-1 TGCAGTGCTCAGGGTAGTAGCAATCAGCCCCAGCATTTT CSAQGSSNQPQHF
TRBJ1-2 14 few . TRBV29-1 TGCAGCGTTGAAGAGGCCCTCGGGGTCCTGGGCTACACCTTC CSVEEALGVLGYTF
TRBJ2-2 16 few . TRBV5-1 TGCGCCAGCAGCTTGGCCGTCGTCGCGGCCACCGGGGAGTTGTTTTTT CASSLAVVAATGELFF
TRBJ2-7 14 many . TRBV25-1 TGTGCCAGCAGTGAATATTTGGGCGGCTACGAGCAGTACTTC CASSEYLGGYEQYF
TRBJ2-1 16 . TRBD2 TRBV29-1 TGCAGCGTTGCTCCGGGACTAGCGGCGGGGGGAGATGAGCAGTTCTTC CSVAPGLAAGGDEQFF
TRBJ1-1 15 few . TRBV29-1 TGCAGCGTTGATGGGGGGCTCCCCCGCGGCACTGAAGCTTTCTTT CSVDGGLPRGTEAFF
TRBJ1-2 14 . TRBD1 TRBV7-2 TGTGCCAGCAGCCCAGACAGGGAGAGGCATGGCTACACCTTC CASSPDRERHGYTF
TRBJ2-5 15 . TRBD2 TRBV3-1 TGTGCCAGCAGCCAAGTTTCTAGCGGGGGGAATGAGCAGTACTTC CASSQVSSGGNEQYF
TRBJ1-2 12 . . TRBV3-1 TGTGTCAGCAGCGGTCTTCTCTATGGCTACACCTTC CVSSGLLYGYTF
TRBJ1-2 15 few . TRBV29-1 TGCAGCGAGACCCCTTCGGGACAAATTAACTATGGCTACACCTTC CSETPSGQINYGYTF
TRBJ2-5 16 few TRBD2 TRBV11-2 TGTGCCAGCAGCTCCCGGGGTAGCGGGAGAATTGAGACCCAGTACTTC CASSSRGSGRIETQYF
TRBJ2-3 17 . . TRBV6-5 TGTGCCAGCAGTTACGGTGGACTCACAACTAACACAGATACGCAGTATTTT CASSYGGLTTNTDTQYF
TRBJ2-1 13 . . TRBV27 TGTGCCAGCAGTTTGACAAGGGCAGCCGAGCAGTTCTTC CASSLTRAAEQFF
TRBJ1-4 14 . . TRBV20-1 TGCAGTGCTAGAGAACTGTCAACTAATGAAAAACTGTTTTTT CSARELSTNEKLFF
TRBJ2-1 16 many TRBD2 TRBV7-9 TGTGCCAGCAGCTTAGTACTGCCGGGAGGCTACAATGAGCAGTTCTTC CASSLVLPGGYNEQFF
TRBJ2-1 13 few . TRBV19 TGTGCCAGTAGCTCGGGGCTCTCAACGGCGCAGTTCTTC CASSSGLSTAQFF
TRBJ2-1 19 many TRBD2 TRBV4-3 TGCGCCAGCAGCCAAGAATCATCCTGGGCGGGAGGGCCGGCTAATGAGCAGTTCTTC CASSQESSWAGGPANEQFF
TRBJ2-3 13 few . TRBV20-1 TGCAGTGGGGGGGCATCCGGCGCAGATACGCAGTATTTT CSGGASGADTQYF
TRBJ1-2 14 . . TRBV7-2 TGTGCCAGCAGCGCCGACAGGATCGTCGATGGCTACACCTTC CASSADRIVDGYTF
TRBJ1-4 14 . . TRBV19 TGTGCCAGTAGAACAGGGCCGGCTAATGAAAAACTGTTTTTT CASRTGPANEKLFF
TRBJ1-2 10 . . TRBV18 TGTGCCAGCTCACAGGATGGCTACACCTTC CASSQDGYTF
TRBJ2-5 16 . TRBD2 TRBV6-1 TGTGCCAGCGGCCGGGGTAGCGGGGGGGCACGGGAGACCCAGTACTTC CASGRGSGGARETQYF